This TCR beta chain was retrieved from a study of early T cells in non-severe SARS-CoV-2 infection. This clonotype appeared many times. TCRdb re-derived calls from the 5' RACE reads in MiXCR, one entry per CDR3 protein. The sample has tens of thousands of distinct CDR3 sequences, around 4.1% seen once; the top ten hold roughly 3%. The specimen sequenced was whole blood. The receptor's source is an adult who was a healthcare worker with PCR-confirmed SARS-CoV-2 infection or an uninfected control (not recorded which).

Written as DNA, the CDR3 is TGTGCCAGCAGCGCCTCAGGAAACTACGAGCAGTACTTC. Its translation is CASSASGNYEQYF. The chain carries TRBV9 and TRBJ2-7; D remains ambiguous. With 3 bases removed from V and 3 bases from J, the gap between germline ends came to 10 bases. CDR1 and CDR2 from the germline V gene are SGDLS and YYNGEE. This CDR3 is 13 amino acids long.